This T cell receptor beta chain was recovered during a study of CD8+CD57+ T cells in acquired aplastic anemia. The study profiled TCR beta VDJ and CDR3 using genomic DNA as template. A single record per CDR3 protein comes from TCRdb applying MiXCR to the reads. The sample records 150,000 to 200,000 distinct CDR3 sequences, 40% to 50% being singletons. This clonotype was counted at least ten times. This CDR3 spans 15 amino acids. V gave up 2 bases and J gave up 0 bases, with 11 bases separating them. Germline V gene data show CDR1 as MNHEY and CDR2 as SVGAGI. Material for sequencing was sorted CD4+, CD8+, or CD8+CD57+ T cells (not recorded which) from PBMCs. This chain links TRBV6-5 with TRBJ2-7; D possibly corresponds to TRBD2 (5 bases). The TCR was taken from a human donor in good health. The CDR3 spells CASSYRGESSYEQYF. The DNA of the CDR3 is TGTGCCAGCAGTTACCGGGGAGAGAGCTCCTACGAGCAGTACTTC.